The rows below give T cell receptor beta chains drawn from one sample of a study of PD-1 blockade in classical Hodgkin lymphoma. The protocol was immunoSEQ multiplex PCR, while the TCRdb copy is restricted to in-frame clones and leaves out a portion. The sample includes about 22,000 clones, less than 85% of them seen just once. This specimen consisted of peripheral blood mononuclear cells (PBMCs), obtained before the second cycle of nivolumab. The receptor source for this set is a human donor with classical Hodgkin lymphoma. Each CDR3 is given with its conserved first and last residue. D genes are given only for firm matches. Clone size is given for some rows only: seen once, a few or many times, or a class if the clone is expanded.

size: NA; V: TRBV6-5; J: TRBJ2-7; D: NA; DNA: TGTGCCAGCAGGAAAACAGGGTACGAGCAGTACTTC; CDR3: CASRKTGYEQYF
size: NA; V: TRBV4-2; J: TRBJ2-2; D: NA; DNA: TGTGCCAGCAGCCAAGATAGGGGAGTAGCCGGGGAGCTGTTTTTT; CDR3: CASSQDRGVAGELFF
size: NA; V: TRBV29-1; J: TRBJ2-5; D: NA; DNA: TGCAGCGTAGAACAAGAGACCCAGTACTTC; CDR3: CSVEQETQYF
size: NA; V: TRBV5-6; J: TRBJ2-3; D: NA; DNA: TGTGCCAGCAGCCCAGGGACCGATACGCAGTATTTT; CDR3: CASSPGTDTQYF
size: NA; V: TRBV4-1; J: TRBJ2-7; D: TRBD2; DNA: TGCGCCAGCAGCCCCGCCGTGGGCGGGAGGGCCCACGAGCAGTACTTC; CDR3: CASSPAVGGRAHEQYF
size: NA; V: TRBV18; J: TRBJ2-5; D: TRBD1; DNA: TGTGCCAGCTCATCTACAGGGGGCGGTGAGACCCAGTACTTC; CDR3: CASSSTGGGETQYF
size: NA; V: TRBV7-8; J: TRBJ2-3; D: NA; DNA: TGTGCCAGCAGCCTGGACAGTGATCGCACAGATACGCAGTATTTT; CDR3: CASSLDSDRTDTQYF
size: few; V: TRBV7-3; J: TRBJ2-7; D: TRBD2; DNA: TGTGCCAGCAGCTACCCCCGGGACGGGAGGAACGAGCAGTACTTC; CDR3: CASSYPRDGRNEQYF
size: NA; V: TRBV7-9; J: TRBJ1-1; D: NA; DNA: TGTGCCAGCAGCCCGAGGGCCGGGTCGGGGGCTGAAGCTTTCTTT; CDR3: CASSPRAGSGAEAFF
size: once; V: TRBV5-1; J: TRBJ1-1; D: TRBD1; DNA: TGCGCCAGCAGCTTGGGGCAGGGGGCAACTGAAGCTTTCTTT; CDR3: CASSLGQGATEAFF
size: NA; V: TRBV19; J: TRBJ2-1; D: TRBD2; DNA: TGTGCCAGTAGTATAGGAGGGGGACTAGCGGGAGTTGGTGAGCAGTTCTTC; CDR3: CASSIGGGLAGVGEQFF
size: few; V: TRBV6-1; J: TRBJ1-2; D: NA; DNA: TGTGCCAGCAGTGCAGGGTACTATGGCTACACCTTC; CDR3: CASSAGYYGYTF
size: NA; V: TRBV6-1; J: TRBJ1-1; D: NA; DNA: TGTGCCAGCAGTGAACTTTACTGGGCTGAAGCTTTCTTT; CDR3: CASSELYWAEAFF
size: NA; V: TRBV30; J: TRBJ1-5; D: NA; DNA: TGTGCCTGGGGGAGTGATAGCAATCAGCCCCAGCATTTT; CDR3: CAWGSDSNQPQHF
size: NA; V: TRBV18; J: TRBJ2-5; D: NA; DNA: TGTGCCAGCTCGCCCGGGACCGCATCCGAGACCCAGTACTTC; CDR3: CASSPGTASETQYF
size: NA; V: TRBV11-2; J: TRBJ2-7; D: NA; DNA: TGTGCCAGCAGCCAGGGACGGGGCTACGAGCAGTACTTC; CDR3: CASSQGRGYEQYF
size: NA; V: TRBV29-1; J: TRBJ2-5; D: TRBD2; DNA: TGCAGCGTTGACCGACTAGCGGGGTGGGGGACCCAGTACTTC; CDR3: CSVDRLAGWGTQYF
size: once; V: TRBV5-6; J: TRBJ2-3; D: TRBD1; DNA: TGTGCCAGCAGCTTGGGTGGACAGGGGAGGGTTAGCACAGATACGCAGTATTTT; CDR3: CASSLGGQGRVSTDTQYF
size: once; V: TRBV7-8; J: TRBJ2-2; D: TRBD1; DNA: TGTGCCAGCAGGAGACAGGGAAGCGCCGGGGAGCTGTTTTTT; CDR3: CASRRQGSAGELFF
size: NA; V: TRBV5-1; J: TRBJ1-3; D: TRBD1; DNA: TGCGCCAGCAGCTTGCCCACAGGGGGAGGAAACACCATATATTTT; CDR3: CASSLPTGGGNTIYF
size: few; V: TRBV5-4; J: TRBJ2-7; D: TRBD2; DNA: TGTGCCAGCAGCTTGGAACTAGCGGGAGCTTTCTACGAGCAGTACTTC; CDR3: CASSLELAGAFYEQYF
size: NA; V: TRBV2; J: TRBJ2-7; D: NA; DNA: TGTGCCAGCAGGGTATCCTACGAGCAGTACTTC; CDR3: CASRVSYEQYF
size: NA; V: TRBV7-2; J: TRBJ2-3; D: TRBD1; DNA: TGTGCCAGCAGCACCGGGACAGGGCTTACATTCACAGATACGCAGTATTTT; CDR3: CASSTGTGLTFTDTQYF
size: NA; V: TRBV6-1; J: TRBJ2-2; D: NA; DNA: TGTGCCAGCAGTGATGGGATGAACACCGGGGAGCTGTTTTTT; CDR3: CASSDGMNTGELFF
size: once; V: TRBV15; J: TRBJ1-1; D: NA; DNA: TGTGCCACCAGCAGAGTTGTCTGGCAGTTGAACACTGAAGCTTTCTTT; CDR3: CATSRVVWQLNTEAFF
size: NA; V: TRBV5-4; J: TRBJ1-3; D: TRBD1; DNA: TGTGCCAGCAGCCAGGACAGGGGGACTGGAAACACCATATATTTT; CDR3: CASSQDRGTGNTIYF
size: medium-sized; V: TRBV19; J: TRBJ2-5; D: TRBD1; DNA: TGTGCCAGTAGTATAGGACAGGGAGAGACCCAGTACTTC; CDR3: CASSIGQGETQYF
size: NA; V: TRBV2; J: TRBJ2-2; D: NA; DNA: TGTGCCAGCAGTGAAGAGTATGCGAACACCGGGGAGCTGTTTTTT; CDR3: CASSEEYANTGELFF
size: NA; V: TRBV18; J: TRBJ2-3; D: NA; DNA: TGTGCCAGCTCACCAATAACAGGGATTAGCACAGATACGCAGTATTTT; CDR3: CASSPITGISTDTQYF
size: NA; V: TRBV28; J: TRBJ2-7; D: NA; DNA: TGTGCCAGCAGGTGGCAGGGATCCTACGAGCAGTACTTC; CDR3: CASRWQGSYEQYF
size: NA; V: TRBV28; J: TRBJ2-1; D: NA; DNA: TGTGCCAGCAGTTCCTCCGGGACACCCAATGAGCAGTTCTTC; CDR3: CASSSSGTPNEQFF
size: NA; V: TRBV29-1; J: TRBJ2-1; D: NA; DNA: TGCAGCGTTCGGGAGACGCGGGCGGGATACAATGAGCAGTTCTTC; CDR3: CSVRETRAGYNEQFF
size: NA; V: TRBV6-1; J: TRBJ2-2; D: TRBD1; DNA: TGTGCCAGCAGTAGGACAGGGGGGAACACCGGGGAGCTGTTTTTT; CDR3: CASSRTGGNTGELFF
size: NA; V: TRBV27; J: TRBJ1-4; D: TRBD1; DNA: TGTGCCAGCAGTTTATACCGGGACAGGGGAACTAATGAAAAACTGTTTTTT; CDR3: CASSLYRDRGTNEKLFF
size: NA; V: TRBV9; J: TRBJ1-1; D: NA; DNA: TGTGCCAGCAGCGTAGGTTGGGGAAGCGCTAACACTGAAGCTTTCTTT; CDR3: CASSVGWGSANTEAFF
size: medium-sized; V: TRBV18; J: TRBJ2-4; D: TRBD1; DNA: TGTGCCAGCTCAGGACAGGGCAGCCTCGAAAACATTCAGTACTTC; CDR3: CASSGQGSLENIQYF
size: NA; V: TRBV5-1; J: TRBJ2-3; D: TRBD2; DNA: TGCGCCAGCAGCTTGGATCTAGCGGGGACAGATACGCAGTATTTT; CDR3: CASSLDLAGTDTQYF
size: NA; V: TRBV10-3; J: TRBJ2-7; D: TRBD1; DNA: TGTGCCATCAGTGCGACCAGGGGGAACGAGCAGTACTTC; CDR3: CAISATRGNEQYF
size: NA; V: TRBV19; J: TRBJ2-3; D: TRBD1; DNA: TGTGCCAGCAAAGGGACAGGGCCCCTAGGAACAGATACGCAGTATTTT; CDR3: CASKGTGPLGTDTQYF
size: NA; V: TRBV6-5; J: TRBJ2-1; D: NA; DNA: TGTGCCAGCAGTTCCGAGGGGGGGTGGAATGAGCAGTTCTTC; CDR3: CASSSEGGWNEQFF
size: NA; V: TRBV7-9; J: TRBJ2-3; D: NA; DNA: TGTGCCAGCAGCCCCCCCGCACTAGTAACAGATACGCAGTATTTT; CDR3: CASSPPALVTDTQYF
size: few; V: TRBV5-8; J: TRBJ2-7; D: TRBD2; DNA: TGTGCCAGCAGCATCACCTCACTAGCGGGAGGACCCTTCTCCTACGAGCAGTACTTC; CDR3: CASSITSLAGGPFSYEQYF